Sequencing of this TCR beta chain was carried out in a study of blood T cell repertoires in COVID-19. Study-level background: Both acute and convalescent COVID-19 samples were obtained from the United States, Italy and Spain. Sources were T cells, B-cell-depleted T cells, or PBMCs; the material itself was cDNA or gDNA.

The CDR3 is 17 amino acids. Germline loops: CDR1 SGHKS, CDR2 YYEKEE (reference sequence). V gave up 2 bases and J gave up 2 bases; unmatched junction bases: 9. Original data processing: Nucleated cell counts were estimated from reference gene primer amplification. Generated by immunoSEQ multiplex PCR, the TCRdb table keeps only in-frame clones and is missing some. For V, J and clone size, that table is used; D and trimming come from the DNA. The data show fewer than 500,000 clones, with roughly 85% seen just once and 1.4% to 1.5% held by the top ten. The chain recombines TRBV5-5 with TRBJ2-3; 9 positions agree with TRBD2. This receptor was identified in a woman in her thirties with active or convalescent COVID-19. Specimen: peripheral blood. The CDR3 region is CASSLLGRTSVTDTQYF. Written as DNA, the CDR3 is TGTGCCAGCAGCTTACTGGGTCGGACTAGCGTCACAGATACGCAGTATTTT.